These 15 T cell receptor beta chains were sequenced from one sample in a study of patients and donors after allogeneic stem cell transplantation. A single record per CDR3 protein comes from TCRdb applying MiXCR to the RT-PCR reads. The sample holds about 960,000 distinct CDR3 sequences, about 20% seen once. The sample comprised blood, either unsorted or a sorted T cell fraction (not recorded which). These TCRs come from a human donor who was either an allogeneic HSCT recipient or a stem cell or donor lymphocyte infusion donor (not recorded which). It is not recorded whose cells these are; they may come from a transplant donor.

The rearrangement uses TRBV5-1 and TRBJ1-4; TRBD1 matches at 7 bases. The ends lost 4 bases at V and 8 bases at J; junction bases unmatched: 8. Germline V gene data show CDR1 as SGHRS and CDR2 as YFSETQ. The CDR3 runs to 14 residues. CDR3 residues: CASSPGQVEEKLFF. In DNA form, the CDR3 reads TGCGCCAGCAGCCCCGGACAGGTAGAGGAAAAACTGTTTTTT.

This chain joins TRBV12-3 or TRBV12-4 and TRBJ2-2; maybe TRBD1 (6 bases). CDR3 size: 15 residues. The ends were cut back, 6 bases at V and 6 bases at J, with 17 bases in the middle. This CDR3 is CASSVQGKGAGELFF. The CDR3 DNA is TGTGCCAGCAGCGTACAGGGAAAAGGAGCCGGGGAGCTGTTTTTT.

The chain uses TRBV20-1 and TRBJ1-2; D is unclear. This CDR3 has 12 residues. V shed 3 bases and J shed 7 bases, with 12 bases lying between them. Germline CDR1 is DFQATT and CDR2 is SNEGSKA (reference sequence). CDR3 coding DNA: TGCAGTGCTAGTCCCACCACGACTGGCTACACCTTC. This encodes CSASPTTTGYTF.

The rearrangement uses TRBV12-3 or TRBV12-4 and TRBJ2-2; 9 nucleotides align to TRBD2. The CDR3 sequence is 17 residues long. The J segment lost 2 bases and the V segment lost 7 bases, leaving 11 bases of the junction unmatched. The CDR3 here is CASKRLADNLNTGELFF. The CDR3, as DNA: TGTGCCAGCAAAAGACTAGCGGATAACCTTAACACCGGGGAGCTGTTTTTT.

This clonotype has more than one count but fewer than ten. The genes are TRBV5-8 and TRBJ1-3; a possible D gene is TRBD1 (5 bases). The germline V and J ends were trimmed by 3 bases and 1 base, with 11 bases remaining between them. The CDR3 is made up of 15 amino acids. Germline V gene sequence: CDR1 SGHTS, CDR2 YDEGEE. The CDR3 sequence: CASSSGHKSGNTIYF. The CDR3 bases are TGTGCCAGCAGCTCCGGACACAAGTCTGGAAACACCATATATTTT.

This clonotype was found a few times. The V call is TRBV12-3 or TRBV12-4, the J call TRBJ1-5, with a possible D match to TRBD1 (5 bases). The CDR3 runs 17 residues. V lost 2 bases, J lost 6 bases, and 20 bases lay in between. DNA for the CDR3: TGTGCCAGCAGTTTAAGGGGTGAGGGAGGGGTGGTTCAGCCCCAGCATTTT. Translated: CASSLRGEGGVVQPQHF.

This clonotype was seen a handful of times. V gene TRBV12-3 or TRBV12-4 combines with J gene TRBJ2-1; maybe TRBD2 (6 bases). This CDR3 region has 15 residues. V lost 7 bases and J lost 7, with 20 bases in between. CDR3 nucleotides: TGTGCCAGCATTCCCGGGACTCCAAAGTGGAATGAGCAGTTCTTC. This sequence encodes CASIPGTPKWNEQFF.

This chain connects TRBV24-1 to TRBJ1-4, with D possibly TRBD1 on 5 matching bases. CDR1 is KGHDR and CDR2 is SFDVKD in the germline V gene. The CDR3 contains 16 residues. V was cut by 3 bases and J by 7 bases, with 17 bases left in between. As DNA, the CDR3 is TGTGCCACCAGTGATGGAACCGGGACCCGGAGTGAAAAACTGTTTTTT. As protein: CATSDGTGTRSEKLFF.

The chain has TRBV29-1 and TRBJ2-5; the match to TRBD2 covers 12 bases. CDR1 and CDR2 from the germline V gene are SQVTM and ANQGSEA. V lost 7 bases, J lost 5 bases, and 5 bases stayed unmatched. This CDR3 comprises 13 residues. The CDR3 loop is CSARLAGAETQYF. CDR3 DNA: TGCAGCGCAAGACTAGCGGGAGCGGAGACCCAGTACTTC.

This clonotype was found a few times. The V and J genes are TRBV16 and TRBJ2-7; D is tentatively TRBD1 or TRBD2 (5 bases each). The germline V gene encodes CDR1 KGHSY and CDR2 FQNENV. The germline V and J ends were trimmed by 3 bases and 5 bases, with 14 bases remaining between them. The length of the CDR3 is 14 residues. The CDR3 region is CASSHGAGTNEQYF. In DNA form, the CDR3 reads TGTGCCAGCAGCCATGGAGCAGGGACGAACGAGCAGTACTTC. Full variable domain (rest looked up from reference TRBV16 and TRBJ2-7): GEEVAQTPKHLVRGEGQKAKLYCAPIKGHSYVFWYQQVLKNEFKFLISFQNENVFDETGMPKERFSAKCLPNSPCSLEIQATKLEDSAVYFCASSHGAGTNEQYFGPGTRLTVT.

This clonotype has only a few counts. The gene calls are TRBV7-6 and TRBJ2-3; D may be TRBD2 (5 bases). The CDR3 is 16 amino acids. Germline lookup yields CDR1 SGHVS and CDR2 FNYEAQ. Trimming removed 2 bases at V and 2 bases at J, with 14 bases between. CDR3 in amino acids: CASSLRAGLPTDTQYF. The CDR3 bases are TGTGCCAGCAGCTTAAGGGCGGGCCTACCCACAGATACGCAGTATTTT.

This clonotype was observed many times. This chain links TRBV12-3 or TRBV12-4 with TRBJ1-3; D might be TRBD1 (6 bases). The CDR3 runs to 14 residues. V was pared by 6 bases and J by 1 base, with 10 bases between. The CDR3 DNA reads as TGTGCCAGCAGCTTACAGGGTTCTGGAAACACCATATATTTT. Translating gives CASSLQGSGNTIYF.

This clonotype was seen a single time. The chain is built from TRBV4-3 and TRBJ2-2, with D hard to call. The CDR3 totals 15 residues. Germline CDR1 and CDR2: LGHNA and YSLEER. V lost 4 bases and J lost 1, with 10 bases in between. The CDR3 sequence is CASSRDFRNTGELFF. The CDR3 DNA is TGCGCCAGCAGCCGAGATTTTAGGAACACCGGGGAGCTGTTTTTT.

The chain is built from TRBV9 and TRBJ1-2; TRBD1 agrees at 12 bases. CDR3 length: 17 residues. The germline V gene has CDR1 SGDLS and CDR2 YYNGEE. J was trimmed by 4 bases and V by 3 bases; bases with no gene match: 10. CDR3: CASSAYPGTGGIYGYTF. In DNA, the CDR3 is TGTGCCAGCAGCGCCTACCCGGGGACAGGGGGCATCTATGGCTACACCTTC.

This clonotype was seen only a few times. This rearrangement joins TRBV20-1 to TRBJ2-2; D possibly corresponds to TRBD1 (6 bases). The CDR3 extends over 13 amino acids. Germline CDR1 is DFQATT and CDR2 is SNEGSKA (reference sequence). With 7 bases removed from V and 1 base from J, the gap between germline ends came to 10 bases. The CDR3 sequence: CSGNRENTGELFF. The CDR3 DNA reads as TGCAGTGGAAACAGGGAGAACACCGGGGAGCTGTTTTTT.